The clone carrying this TCR beta chain was seen only once. The antigen is undetermined. CDR1 and CDR2 (germline): SGHTA, FQGNSA. The germline V and J ends were trimmed by 6 bases and 5 bases, with 4 bases remaining between them. CDR3 length equals 11 residues. Patients chosen for sequencing had CD8+CD57+ cells that had expanded, as shown by flow cytometry. The data are from a study of CD8+CD57+ T cells in acquired aplastic anemia. Study in general: Yields of DNA that came from sorted CD4+ and CD8+ cells averaged about 3.5 ug.

Study-level results: Patients and controls shared 25 to 30 CD8+ CDR3 sequences, which appeared highly expressed in patients and within their immunodominant clones.

Researchers used genomic DNA as the template to profile TCR beta VDJ and CDR3. TCRdb reprocessed the reads via MiXCR and lists one record per CDR3 protein. The data show approximately 220,000 distinct CDR3 sequences, with almost 50% seen just once and 15% to 20% held by the top ten. The chain links TRBV7-2 to TRBJ1-4; no clear D gene. Sequenced input: sorted CD4+, CD8+, or CD8+CD57+ T cells (not recorded which) from PBMCs. This receptor was identified in a human donor with aplastic anemia. CDR3 residues: CASRGNEKLFF. CDR3 bases: TGTGCCAGCAGGGGAAATGAAAAACTGTTTTTT.